This passage covers 20 T cell receptor beta chains from one sample sequenced in a study of cytomegalovirus exposure and HLA in healthy donors. Sequencing was performed with immunoSEQ multiplex PCR; in TCRdb, only in-frame clones are kept and a portion is missing. The data hold about 180,000 clones, with roughly 86% observed a single time. The specimen sequenced was PBMCs. The receptors were sampled from a man younger than 35 in good health and CMV-seropositive.

The V call is TRBV7-6, the J call TRBJ1-1; D is possibly TRBD1 (6 bases). Germline loops: CDR1 SGHVS, CDR2 FNYEAQ. V lost 5 bases to trimming and J lost 6 bases, with 13 bases between them. The CDR3 extends over 13 amino acids. The CDR3, as DNA: TGTGCCAGCAGCCGTATCTACAGGGCTGAAGCTTTCTTT. Translated: CASSRIYRAEAFF.

The J gene is TRBJ1-1, the V gene TRBV9; D remains ambiguous. The germline CDR1 and CDR2 sequences are SGDLS and YYNGEE. CDR3 length equals 15 residues. V was pared by 0 bases and J by 0 bases, with 9 bases between. This CDR3 is CASSVGTGMNTEAFF. The CDR3 DNA reads as TGTGCCAGCAGCGTAGGAACGGGGATGAACACTGAAGCTTTCTTT.

V usage is TRBV4-2 and J usage is TRBJ2-2, with D tentatively TRBD2 (6 bases). Trimming took off 3 bases at V and 0 bases at J, with 17 bases between the two ends. CDR3 length: 18 residues. CDR1 and CDR2 from the germline V gene are LGHNA and YNFKEQ. The chain's CDR3 is CASSHLEVADTNTGELFF. The CDR3 DNA reads as TGTGCCAGCAGCCACCTCGAGGTAGCGGATACGAACACCGGGGAGCTGTTTTTT.

The CDR3 region has the DNA TGCGCCAGCAGCTTGGGACTAGCGGGACCCAATGAGCAGTTCTTC. It is translated as CASSLGLAGPNEQFF. This sequence joins TRBV5-1 and TRBJ2-1, with 11 bases identical to TRBD2. Trimming at V came to 0 bases and at J to 6 bases, leaving 2 bases not matched to a gene. Germline CDR1 reads SGHRS; CDR2 reads YFSETQ. The CDR3 has 15 residues. Full variable domain (rest looked up from reference TRBV5-1 and TRBJ2-1): KAGVTQTPRYLIKTRGQQVTLSCSPISGHRSVSWYQQTPGQGLQFLFEYFSETQRNKGNFPGRFSGRQFSNSRSEMNVSTLELGDSALYLCASSLGLAGPNEQFFGPGTRLTVL.

The rearrangement uses TRBV5-6 and TRBJ1-1, with 9 nucleotides matching TRBD1. The CDR3 is 14 residues long. Germline V gene lookup returns CDR1 SGHDT and CDR2 YYEEEE. V was clipped by 2 bases and J by 7 bases; unmatched bases: 6. CDR3 in amino acids: CASSLGTGFSEAFF. The CDR3 coding sequence is TGTGCCAGCAGCTTAGGGACAGGGTTCAGTGAAGCTTTCTTT. Full variable domain (rest looked up from reference TRBV5-6 and TRBJ1-1): DAGVTQSPTHLIKTRGQQVTLRCSPKSGHDTVSWYQQALGQGPQFIFQYYEEEERQRGNFPDRFSGHQFPNYSSELNVNALLLGDSALYLCASSLGTGFSEAFFGQGTRLTVV.

This rearrangement joins TRBV29-1 to TRBJ1-2, with D uncertain. V lost 4 bases, J lost 2 bases, and 11 bases lay in between. The germline CDR1 and CDR2 sequences are SQVTM and ANQGSEA. The CDR3 length is 13 residues. In DNA, the CDR3 is TGCAGCGTTGGACTAGACTTAAACTATGGCTACACCTTC. Its translation is CSVGLDLNYGYTF.

The chain has TRBV19 and TRBJ2-7; 7 nucleotides agree with TRBD1. There are 14 residues in the CDR3. Germline trimming cut 4 bases from V and 3 bases from J; bases unmatched to any gene: 6. CDR1 and CDR2 from the germline V gene are LNHDA and SQIVND (reference sequence). For the CDR3, the DNA is TGTGCCAGTAGTAATCGGCAGGGGGACTACGAGCAGTACTTC. This translates into CASSNRQGDYEQYF.

V usage is TRBV7-2 and J usage is TRBJ2-1, with 8 bases matching TRBD1. The V and J ends lost 1 base and 2 bases, in that order; junction bases with no gene match: 7. CDR3 length: 17 residues. Germline V gene sequence: CDR1 SGHTA, CDR2 FQGNSA. CDR3 amino acids: CASSLGAGTGAYNEQFF. CDR3 coding DNA: TGTGCCAGCAGCTTAGGGGCCGGGACAGGAGCCTACAATGAGCAGTTCTTC.

CDR3 in DNA: TGTGCCAGCAGCTTAACAGGGGACCAGCCCCAGCATTTT. This encodes CASSLTGDQPQHF. The genes are TRBV6-6 and TRBJ1-5; the match to TRBD1 covers 7 bases. The CDR3 totals 13 residues. Germline lookup yields CDR1 MNHNY and CDR2 SVGAGI (reference sequence). The V segment lost 6 bases and the J segment 7 bases; nucleotides outside the gene matches: 6.

The chain couples TRBV4-3 to TRBJ2-3; 7 bases map to TRBD2. CDR1 and CDR2 from the germline V gene are LGHNA and YSLEER. CDR3 size: 15 residues. Trimming cost V 8 bases and J 6 bases; bases outside gene matches: 14. This CDR3 reads CASSPQTGRADTQYF. In DNA, the CDR3 is TGCGCCAGCTCCCCCCAAACGGGGAGGGCCGATACGCAGTATTTT.

This clone was seen a single time. This chain links TRBV9 with TRBJ2-5; a possible D gene is TRBD2 (5 bases). Germline V gives CDR1 SGDLS, CDR2 YYNGEE. The CDR3 contains 13 residues. Trimming pared 0 bases from V and 7 bases from J, leaving 10 bases between. This CDR3 reads CASSVATGRTQYF. CDR3 DNA sequence: TGTGCCAGCAGCGTAGCTACGGGGAGGACCCAGTACTTC.

J is TRBJ1-5 and V is TRBV18, with a tentative D call TRBD1 (5 bases). The CDR3 length is 17 residues. The germline V gene has CDR1 KGHSH and CDR2 LQKENI. Trimming pared 1 base from V and 3 bases from J, leaving 16 bases between. The CDR3 nucleotides are TGTGCCAGCTCACCACGGGACTTGGGAAGGGTCAATCAGCCCCAGCATTTT. This codes for CASSPRDLGRVNQPQHF.

V is TRBV28 and J is TRBJ1-1; perhaps TRBD1 as D (6 bases). The V end lost 9 bases, the J end lost 0 bases, and 23 bases lay between the germline ends. Germline V gene data show CDR1 as MDHEN and CDR2 as SYDVKM. This CDR3 contains 17 residues. CDR3 nucleotides: TGTGCCAGTGGGATAGGACAGTTAAGCGGGGTGAACACTGAAGCTTTCTTT. The encoded protein is CASGIGQLSGVNTEAFF.

V is TRBV4-1 and J is TRBJ2-1; D perhaps matches TRBD2 (5 bases). The CDR3 runs to 15 residues. Germline CDR1 MGHRA, CDR2 YSYEKL. Trimming left V 3 bases short and J 2 bases short, with 11 bases between. The CDR3 is CASSQSSGTYNEQFF. Written as DNA, the CDR3 is TGCGCCAGCAGCCAGTCCAGCGGAACCTACAATGAGCAGTTCTTC.

The sample holds a few counts of this clone. This chain connects TRBV7-9 to TRBJ1-3; no clear D. The length of the CDR3 is 14 residues. Looked up from germline, CDR1 is SEHNR and CDR2 is FQNEAQ (reference sequence). V was trimmed by 9 bases and J by 0 bases, leaving 12 bases between them. This CDR3 reads CASYWESSGNTIYF. CDR3 DNA: TGTGCCAGTTATTGGGAGAGCTCTGGAAACACCATATATTTT.

The chain employs TRBV6-4 and TRBJ2-1, with D maybe TRBD2 (6 bases). Trimming removed 3 bases from V and 10 bases from J, with 13 bases in between. From germline, CDR1 is MRHNA and CDR2 SNTAGT. This CDR3 is built from 13 residues. DNA for the CDR3: TGTGCCAGCAGTGAGGGTGAGGGAGGCGAGCAGTTCTTC. Protein sequence: CASSEGEGGEQFF.

The chain has TRBV7-9 and TRBJ2-1; D is unresolved. CDR3 size: 11 residues. Trimming removed 5 bases at V and 4 bases at J, with 3 bases between. CDR1 is SEHNR and CDR2 is FQNEAQ in the germline V gene (reference sequence). Here the CDR3 reads CASSTYNEQFF. In nucleotides, the CDR3 is TGTGCCAGCAGCACTTACAATGAGCAGTTCTTC.

This chain joins TRBV9 and TRBJ1-1, with no clear D. There are 17 residues in the CDR3. V shed 2 bases and J shed 0 bases, with 17 bases lying between them. Germline CDR1 is SGDLS and CDR2 is YYNGEE. The CDR3 is CASSVSELGGMNTEAFF. CDR3 nucleotides: TGTGCCAGCAGCGTGTCCGAGTTGGGAGGGATGAACACTGAAGCTTTCTTT.

V is TRBV5-1 and J is TRBJ2-7; tentatively, D is TRBD2 (5 bases). The germline V gene encodes CDR1 SGHRS and CDR2 YFSETQ. This CDR3 region has 14 residues. Trimming cost V 1 base and J 2 bases, with 10 bases left between them. This chain's CDR3 is CASSLSGVPYEQYF. CDR3 in DNA: TGCGCCAGCAGCTTGTCCGGGGTCCCCTACGAGCAGTACTTC. Supplemented by reference TRBV5-1 and TRBJ2-7, the full variable domain reads KAGVTQTPRYLIKTRGQQVTLSCSPISGHRSVSWYQQTPGQGLQFLFEYFSETQRNKGNFPGRFSGRQFSNSRSEMNVSTLELGDSALYLCASSLSGVPYEQYFGPGTRLTVT.

This clone occurred a few times. The chain combines TRBV15 with TRBJ2-2; D unclear. The ends were cut back, 5 bases at V and 7 bases at J, with 20 bases in the middle. Per germline, CDR1 LNHNV and CDR2 YYDKDF (reference sequence). The length of the CDR3 is 16 residues. The CDR3 DNA reads as TGTGCCACCAGCCTGGGCCCCTTGGTTTCTGACGGGGAGCTGTTTTTT. Translated, it gives CATSLGPLVSDGELFF.